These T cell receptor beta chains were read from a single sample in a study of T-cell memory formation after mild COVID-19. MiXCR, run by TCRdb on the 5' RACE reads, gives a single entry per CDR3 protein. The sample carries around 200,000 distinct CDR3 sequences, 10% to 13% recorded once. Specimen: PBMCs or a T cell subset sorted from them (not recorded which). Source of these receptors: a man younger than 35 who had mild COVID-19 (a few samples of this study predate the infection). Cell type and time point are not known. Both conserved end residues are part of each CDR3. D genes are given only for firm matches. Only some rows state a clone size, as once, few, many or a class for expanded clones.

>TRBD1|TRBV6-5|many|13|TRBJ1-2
CASRREGAYGYTF
TGTGCCAGCAGGCGGGAGGGGGCCTATGGCTACACCTTC
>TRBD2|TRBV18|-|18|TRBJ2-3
CASSPGLAGVLSTDTQYF
TGTGCCAGCTCACCGGGACTAGCGGGGGTACTTAGCACAGATACGCAGTATTTT
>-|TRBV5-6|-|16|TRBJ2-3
CASSWGSRGFADTQYF
TGTGCCAGCAGCTGGGGGTCCCGGGGGTTCGCAGATACGCAGTATTTT
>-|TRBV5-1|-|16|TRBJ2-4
CASSSSPGTEQNIQYF
TGCGCCAGCAGCTCCTCCCCTGGGACGGAGCAAAACATTCAGTACTTC
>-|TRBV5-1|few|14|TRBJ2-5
CASSQTGDQETQYF
TGCGCCAGCAGCCAAACAGGCGACCAAGAGACCCAGTACTTC
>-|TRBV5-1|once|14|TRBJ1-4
CASSFPGRNEKLFF
TGCGCCAGCAGCTTCCCCGGTAGGAATGAAAAACTGTTTTTT
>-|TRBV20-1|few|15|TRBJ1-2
CSARSRGTDDYGYTF
TGCAGTGCTAGAAGTCGGGGAACCGATGACTATGGCTACACCTTC
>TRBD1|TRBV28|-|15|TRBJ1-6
CASSPGGAEFSPLHF
TGTGCCAGCAGTCCAGGGGGCGCCGAGTTTTCACCCCTCCACTTT
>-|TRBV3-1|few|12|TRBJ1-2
CASSRDDYGYTF
TGTGCCAGTTCCCGGGATGACTATGGCTACACCTTC
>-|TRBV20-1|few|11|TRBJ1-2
CSLPVSLGYTF
TGCAGCCTTCCAGTCTCACTTGGCTACACCTTC
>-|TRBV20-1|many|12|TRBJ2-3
CSAGPSWGTQYF
TGCAGTGCTGGACCCTCCTGGGGGACGCAGTATTTT
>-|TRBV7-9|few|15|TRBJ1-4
CASSAAGRPNEKLFF
TGTGCCAGCAGCGCCGCGGGACGTCCGAATGAAAAACTGTTTTTT
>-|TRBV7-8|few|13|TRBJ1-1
CASSFFGLTEAFF
TGTGCCAGCAGCTTTTTCGGGTTAACTGAAGCTTTCTTT
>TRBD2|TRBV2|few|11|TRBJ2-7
CASGRDYEQYF
TGTGCCAGCGGGAGGGACTACGAGCAGTACTTC
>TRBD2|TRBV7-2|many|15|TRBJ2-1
CASSQRGGRFGEQFF
TGTGCCAGCAGCCAGCGGGGGGGCCGTTTCGGTGAGCAGTTCTTC
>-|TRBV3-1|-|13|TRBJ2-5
CASSQGDSETQYF
TGTGCCAGCAGCCAGGGGGACTCAGAGACCCAGTACTTC
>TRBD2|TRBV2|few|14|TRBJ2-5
CASDGLAGRVTQYF
TGTGCCAGCGATGGACTAGCGGGGAGGGTGACCCAGTACTTC
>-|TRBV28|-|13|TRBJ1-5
CASKQGWYQPQHF
TGTGCCAGCAAACAGGGATGGTACCAGCCCCAGCATTTT
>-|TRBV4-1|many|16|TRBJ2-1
CASSQDLSRGPNEQFF
TGCGCCAGCAGCCAAGATCTCAGTCGGGGGCCCAATGAGCAGTTCTTC
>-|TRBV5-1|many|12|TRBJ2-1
CASSQARNEQFF
TGCGCCAGCAGCCAGGCGCGCAATGAGCAGTTCTTC
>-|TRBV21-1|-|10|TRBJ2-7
CASSRYEQYF
TGTGCCAGCAGCAGGTACGAGCAGTACTTC
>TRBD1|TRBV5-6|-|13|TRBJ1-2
CASSMTGGGGYTF
TGTGCCAGCAGCATGACAGGGGGTGGTGGCTACACCTTC
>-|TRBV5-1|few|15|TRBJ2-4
CASSLAPVAKNIQYF
TGCGCCAGCAGCTTGGCCCCCGTAGCCAAAAACATTCAGTACTTC
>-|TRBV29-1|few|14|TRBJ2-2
CSVETTRNTGELFF
TGCAGCGTTGAGACGACTAGAAATACCGGGGAGCTGTTTTTT
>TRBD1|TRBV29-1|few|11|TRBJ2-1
CSVGTGFEQFF
TGCAGCGTTGGGACAGGGTTTGAGCAGTTCTTC
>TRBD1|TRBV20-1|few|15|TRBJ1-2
CSARVKTGANYGYTF
TGCAGTGCTAGAGTCAAGACAGGGGCTAACTATGGCTACACCTTC
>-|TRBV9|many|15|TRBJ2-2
CASSVGTLNTGELFF
TGTGCCAGCAGTGTCGGGACACTAAACACCGGGGAGCTGTTTTTT
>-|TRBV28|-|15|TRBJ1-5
CASSLPGQGGKPQHF
TGTGCCAGCAGTTTACCAGGGCAGGGCGGGAAGCCCCAGCATTTT
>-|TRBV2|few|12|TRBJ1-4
CASTGGLGELFF
TGTGCCAGCACGGGTGGACTTGGCGAACTGTTTTTT
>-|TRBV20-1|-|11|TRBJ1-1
CSGGGNTEAFF
TGCAGTGGGGGCGGGAACACTGAAGCTTTCTTT
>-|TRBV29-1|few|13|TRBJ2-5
CSVDPGQGETQYF
TGCAGCGTTGACCCCGGGCAGGGGGAGACCCAGTACTTC
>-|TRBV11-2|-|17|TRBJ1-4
CASSLVNVVVANEKLFF
TGTGCCAGCAGCTTAGTCAACGTGGTTGTGGCTAATGAAAAACTGTTTTTT
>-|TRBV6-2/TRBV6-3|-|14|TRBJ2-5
CASSSVPVQETQYF
TGTGCCAGCAGTTCCGTACCGGTACAAGAGACCCAGTACTTC
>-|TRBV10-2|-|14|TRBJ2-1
CASSAASYYNEQFF
TGCGCCAGCAGTGCCGCTAGTTACTACAATGAGCAGTTCTTC
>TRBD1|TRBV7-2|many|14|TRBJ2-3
CASSLRGHPDTQYF
TGTGCCAGCAGCTTAAGGGGGCACCCAGATACGCAGTATTTT
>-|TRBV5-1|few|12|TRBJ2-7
CASSLALGEQYF
TGCGCCAGCAGCTTGGCCCTTGGCGAGCAGTACTTC
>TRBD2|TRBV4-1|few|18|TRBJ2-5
CASSQGLAGGPRQETQYF
TGCGCCAGCAGCCAAGGGCTAGCGGGGGGGCCAAGGCAAGAGACCCAGTACTTC
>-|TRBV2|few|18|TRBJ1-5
CASSELLGNLRENQPQHF
TGTGCCAGCAGTGAACTTCTGGGGAACCTCCGGGAGAATCAGCCCCAGCATTTT
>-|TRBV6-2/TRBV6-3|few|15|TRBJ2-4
CASSYGPGPQNIQYF
TGTGCCAGCAGCTACGGGCCAGGCCCTCAAAACATTCAGTACTTC
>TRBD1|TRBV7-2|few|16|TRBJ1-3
CASSPSQGAAGNTIYF
TGTGCCAGCAGTCCGTCACAGGGGGCAGCTGGAAACACCATATATTTT